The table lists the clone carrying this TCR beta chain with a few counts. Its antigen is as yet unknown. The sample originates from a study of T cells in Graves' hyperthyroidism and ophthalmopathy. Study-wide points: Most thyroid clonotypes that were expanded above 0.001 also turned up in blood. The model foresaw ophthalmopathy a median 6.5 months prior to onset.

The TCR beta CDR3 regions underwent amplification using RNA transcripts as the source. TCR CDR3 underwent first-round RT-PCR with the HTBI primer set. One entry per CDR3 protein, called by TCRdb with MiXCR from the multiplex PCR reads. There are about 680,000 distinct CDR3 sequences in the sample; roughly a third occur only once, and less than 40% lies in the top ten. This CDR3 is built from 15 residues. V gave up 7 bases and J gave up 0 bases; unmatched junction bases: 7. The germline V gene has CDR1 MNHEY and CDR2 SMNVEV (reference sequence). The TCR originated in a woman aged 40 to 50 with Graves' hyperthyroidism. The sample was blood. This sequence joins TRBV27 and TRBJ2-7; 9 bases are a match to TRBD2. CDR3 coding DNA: TGTGCCAGCACGAGTAGAGCGGGAGGCTCCTACGAGCAGTACTTC. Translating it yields CASTSRAGGSYEQYF.